This T cell receptor (beta chain) was documented in a study of human T cells and chemical hapten exposure (dated by TCRdb to the early 2020s). Study-level background: For sensitization, 2% DPC in acetone was applied to a 2 cm by 2 cm area of upper inner arm skin. Patients additionally received weekly therapeutic DPC doses to the scalp throughout the approximately 22-week study period. Patch testing on the upper back used Finn chambers containing 0.01% DPC, with scoring done after 6 days according to International Contact Dermatitis Research Group standards. The patient cohort, mostly female, included alopecia areata with under or over 50% scalp involvement, alopecia totalis and alopecia universalis. Libraries were pooled for sequencing, and per-sample TCR yields varied mainly because of small differences in library volumes within the pool. In alopecia patients, the study followed how the peripheral blood TCR repertoire changed in vivo over primary and secondary sensitization to diphenylcyclopropenone (DPC), a hapten. Blood samples were taken from patients before sensitization (week 0) and at 2, 6 and about 24 weeks after DPC sensitization. Blood for TCR sequencing was provided by twenty-nine alopecia patients at one to four time points (pre-sensitization, 2, 6 and 24 weeks).

The time point label here, explained by the study, means: patch test 1, 2 weeks after DPC sensitization. Reading the label with the study, this specimen's treatment or condition is: therapeutic diphenylcyclopropenone sensitization with weekly scalp DPC. At every patch-test visit, the blood draw took place before the patch test was put on. Patients were considered eligible if aged 18 to 70, diagnosed with alopecia and deemed suitable for DPC therapy, and patients were excluded if pregnant. Total RNA was extracted from unfractionated whole blood that had been collected in Tempus Blood RNA tubes. Broad study findings and their caveats: A positive correlation was found between the number of PT1 expanded TCRs and patch test score, with significance reached at thresholds 8, 16 and 32 but not 4. Significantly more large CDR3 similarity clusters were formed by expanded TCRs than by pre-sensitization or healthy control sets, consistent with antigen-driven responses. All patients had alopecia, a presumed autoimmune disease, so their immune response might differ from that of healthy individuals. Repeated subsampling changed both the strength of the expansion versus patch-test correlation and the threshold at which the correlation became significant. DPC sensitization did not change how many TCRs were above 1 in 1000 frequency, and no evidence was found of alterations in global repertoire structure.

Comments on this clonotype: Its binding antigen is unknown. Base-call qualities are not available, and no considerably larger clone is one nucleotide away.

The library was obtained by RACE. These reads were obtained on a NextSeq 500. Library preparation attached unique molecular identifiers to individual cDNA molecules for quantitative, reproducible TCR counting. Both TCR alpha and TCR beta chains were sequenced from each blood RNA sample. In the original analysis: The median number of TCRs per sample was 95,638, ranging from roughly 23,224 to 700,000. The Decombinator software suite was used to annotate the V, J and CDR3 of the TCR reads. For the PS versus PT1 abundance plots, all samples were subsampled to the same number of TCRs (28,000). Expanded TCRs were defined as absent before sensitization and observed at least eight times at the 2-week time point. TCRdb ran its own pipeline on the public reads, namely fastp trimming at Q25 and MiXCR clone calling, and kept in-frame beta chains. One record per CDR3 amino acid sequence lists the most common genes and DNA. TCRdb's processing, not the study's, gives the V and J calls here. In all, the sample holds about 120,000 distinct CDR3 sequences, and about an eighth of those were seen once. Around 0.99% of the sample is in the top ten clones.

CDR1 and CDR2 are drawn from the germline V gene: SGHTA, FQGTGA. V and J are truncated by 5 bases and 1 base respectively, leaving an intervening sequence of 12 bases. The CDR3 numbers 16 residues from cysteine through phenylalanine. Only CDR3 DNA remains: 48 bases, in frame from the first base. The chain employs TRBV7-3 and TRBJ2-6; the D gene is perhaps TRBD1, on 6 matching bases. The receptor comes from a man aged 18 to 29 with alopecia areata. Some clones in this sample may be carry-over from other donors' samples. The sequences come from whole blood, collected in connection with sensitization to the hapten diphenylcyclopropenone (DPC). CDR3 loop: CASSPRTGSGANVLTF. The nucleotide sequence reads as follows: TGTGCCAGCAGCCCCCGAACAGGGTCTGGGGCCAACGTCCTGACTTTC.